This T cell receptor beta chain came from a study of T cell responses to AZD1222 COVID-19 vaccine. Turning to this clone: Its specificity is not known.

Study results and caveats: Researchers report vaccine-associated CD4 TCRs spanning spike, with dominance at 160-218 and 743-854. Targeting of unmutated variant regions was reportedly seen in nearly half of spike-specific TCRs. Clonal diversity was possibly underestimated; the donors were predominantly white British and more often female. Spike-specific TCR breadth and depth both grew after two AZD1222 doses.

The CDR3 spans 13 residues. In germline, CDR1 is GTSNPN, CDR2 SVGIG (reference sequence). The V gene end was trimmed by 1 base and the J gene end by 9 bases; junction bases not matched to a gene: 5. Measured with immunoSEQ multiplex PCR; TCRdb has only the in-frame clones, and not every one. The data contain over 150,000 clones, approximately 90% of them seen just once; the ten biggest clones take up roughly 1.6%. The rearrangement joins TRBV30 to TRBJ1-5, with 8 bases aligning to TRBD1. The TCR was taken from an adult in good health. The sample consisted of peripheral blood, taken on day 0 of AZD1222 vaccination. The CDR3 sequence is CAWSGQGAWPQHF. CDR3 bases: TGTGCCTGGAGTGGGCAGGGGGCTTGGCCCCAGCATTTT. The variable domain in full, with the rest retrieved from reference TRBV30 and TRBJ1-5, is SQTIHQWPATLVQPVGSPLSLECTVEGTSNPNLYWYRQAAGRGLQLLFYSVGIGQISSEVPQNLSASRPQDRQFILSSKKLLLSDSGFYLCAWSGQGAWPQHFGDGTRLSIL.